This is a list of T cell receptor beta chains from one sample in a study of cytomegalovirus exposure and HLA in healthy donors. Assay: immunoSEQ multiplex PCR; the TCRdb copy retains only in-frame clones and omits some. Found here are approximately 200,000 clones, around 67% of them singletons; the top ten hold about 3%. The sequenced sample consisted of PBMCs. The receptor source for this set is a woman in her twenties or thirties in good health and CMV-seropositive. CDR3s include the opening cysteine and the closing phenylalanine or tryptophan. A D gene is named only where the DNA matches it firmly. A clone size is listed for some rows: how often the clone was seen (once, few, many), or a class if it is expanded.

j_call	d_call	v_call	clone_size	cdr3_aa	cdr3_nt
TRBJ2-2	TRBD2	TRBV10-2	NA	CASNLAGTSGREANTGELFF	TGCGCCAGCAATCTCGCCGGGACTAGCGGGAGGGAGGCGAACACCGGGGAGCTGTTTTTT
TRBJ2-1	NA	TRBV2	once	CASSDRNEQFF	TGTGCCAGCAGTGATCGGAATGAGCAGTTCTTC
TRBJ2-7	TRBD1	TRBV7-6	NA	CASSLAGTGVEQYF	TGTGCCAGCAGCTTAGCCGGGACAGGGGTAGAGCAGTACTTC
TRBJ2-7	TRBD2	TRBV6-1	NA	CASSISGRALYEQYF	TGTGCCAGCAGCATTAGCGGGAGGGCCCTCTACGAGCAGTACTTC
TRBJ1-1	TRBD1	TRBV6-5	NA	CASSYFGQGATEAFF	TGTGCCAGCAGTTACTTTGGACAGGGGGCCACTGAAGCTTTCTTT
TRBJ1-4	NA	TRBV5-3	NA	CARSLVPSRVVGTNEKLFF	TGTGCCAGAAGCTTGGTACCCTCCAGGGTTGTGGGAACTAATGAAAAACTGTTTTTT
TRBJ1-2	TRBD1	TRBV5-1	NA	CASSLDLRDRGRGDYGYTF	TGCGCCAGCAGCTTGGATCTACGGGACAGGGGGCGAGGGGACTATGGCTACACCTTC
TRBJ2-7	NA	TRBV7-9	NA	CASSLSGSYEQYF	TGTGCCAGCAGCTTATCAGGGTCCTACGAGCAGTACTTC
TRBJ2-2	NA	TRBV4-1	NA	CASSFGLNTGELFF	TGCGCCAGCAGTTTCGGACTCAACACCGGGGAGCTGTTTTTT
TRBJ2-1	TRBD2	TRBV4-1	NA	CASSQDQGLAGTNEQFF	TGCGCCAGCAGCCAAGATCAGGGGCTAGCGGGAACGAATGAGCAGTTCTTC
TRBJ1-2	NA	TRBV27	NA	CASSFGGQGYTF	TGTGCCAGCAGTTTTGGCGGGCAGGGCTACACCTTC